This T cell receptor beta chain was sequenced in a study of shared T cell receptors in the human thymus. The method was immunoSEQ multiplex PCR; TCRdb's version includes in-frame clones alone and lacks a portion of them. The sample carries 500,000 to 750,000 clones, roughly 90% recorded once. The CDR3 totals 17 residues. The junction had 12 bases not matched to a gene; V was cut back by 5 bases and J by 0 bases. Looked up from germline, CDR1 is SGHAT and CDR2 is FQNNGV. These data were likewise used in another study, on human thymus T cells.

This TCR derives from a boy in the first two years of life with a congenital heart defect. The sequencing sample was made of thymocytes. The chain has TRBV11-2 and TRBJ1-2; 7 bases line up with TRBD1. The CDR3 region is CASSLNSGTVANYGYTF. As DNA, the CDR3 is TGTGCCAGCAGCCTAAATAGCGGGACAGTGGCTAACTATGGCTACACCTTC.